What follows describes a single T cell receptor (beta chain). Its antigen is undetermined. Assay used: immunoSEQ multiplex PCR; TCRdb lists only in-frame clones, some missing. Here the sample spans over 120,000 clones, about 75% being singletons. The data are from a study of cytotoxic CD8 clonotypes in ibrutinib-treated CLL. Study details: Patients: about a dozen relapsed/refractory, some 15 treatment-naive, about 18 IGHV unmutated. Study findings and constraints: At the start, clonality exceeded age-matched healthy donors and followed circulating CD8+ T-cell counts.

The CDR3 has 14 residues. Between the trimmed V and J ends, which lost 5 bases and 4 bases, there was a span of 14 bases. The germline V gene encodes CDR1 KGHSY and CDR2 FQNENV. The source of this sequence is a human donor with chronic lymphocytic leukemia. The specimen was PBMCs, collected after 24 months of ibrutinib treatment. V usage is TRBV16 and J usage is TRBJ1-1; a weak D match, TRBD1 (5 bases). CDR3 sequence: CASSNGPGATEAFF. The CDR3 region has the DNA TGTGCCAGCAGCAACGGCCCCGGGGCCACTGAAGCTTTCTTT.